The 27 T cell receptor beta chains below all came from one sample that was sequenced in a study of beta chain features in type 1 diabetes. Expressed TCRB transcripts got sequenced, as all isolated RNA was reverse transcribed. The method was immunoSEQ multiplex PCR; TCRdb's version includes in-frame clones alone and lacks a portion of them. The table lists about 360,000 clones, about 12% of them singletons, with 0.017% in the top ten. The sample consisted of naive CD4+ T cells from blood. The source is a man in his late teens or twenties in good health.

The chain has TRBV28 and TRBJ1-2; tentative D call: TRBD1 (6 bases). The CDR3 has 11 residues. Germline V gene sequence: CDR1 MDHEN, CDR2 SYDVKM. For the CDR3, the DNA is TGTGCAATAAAGGGGGTTTGGGTCTACACCTTC. Translation: CAIKGVWVYTF.

This clone has only one observation. The V and J genes are TRBV9 and TRBJ1-2; maybe TRBD1 (6 bases). The V gene's germline CDR1 is SGDLS and CDR2 YYNGEE. V was cut by 0 bases and J by 6 bases, with 18 bases left in between. The length of the CDR3 is 16 residues. CDR3 sequence reads: CASSVAGGGGGDGYTF. In DNA form, the CDR3 reads TGTGCCAGCAGCGTAGCAGGCGGGGGTGGGGGCGATGGCTACACCTTC.

The chain combines TRBV5-4 with TRBJ2-2; 11 bases align to TRBD2. The germline CDR1 and CDR2 sequences are SGHNT and YYREEE (reference sequence). V lost 2 bases and J lost 4; bases outside the gene matches: 1. The CDR3 is 15 residues long. The CDR3 bases are TGTGCCAGCAGCTTCGGGACTAGCGGCACCGGGGAGCTGTTTTTT. Its protein product is CASSFGTSGTGELFF.

This clone was observed a few times. The chain uses TRBV28 and TRBJ1-3; D unresolved. The CDR3 runs 18 residues. V lost 7 bases, J lost 0 bases, and 22 bases lay in between. CDR1 and CDR2 from the germline V gene are MDHEN and SYDVKM. DNA for the CDR3: TGTGCCAGCACCTCATTCTCGGTCGGAGTCCTCTCTGGAAACACCATATATTTT. Protein: CASTSFSVGVLSGNTIYF.

This clone was seen a few times. The J gene is TRBJ2-2, the V gene TRBV9; 8 positions match TRBD1. This CDR3 contains 15 residues. Germline lookup yields CDR1 SGDLS and CDR2 YYNGEE. Unmatched junction bases numbered 2, after V lost 0 bases and J lost 4 bases. The CDR3 here is CASSVGDRPTGELFF. Here the CDR3 DNA reads TGTGCCAGCAGCGTAGGGGACAGGCCCACCGGGGAGCTGTTTTTT.

In its sample, this clone was seen a few times. The chain joins TRBV11-1 to TRBJ2-7; 10 positions agree with TRBD1. V trimming: 4 bases; J trimming: 6 bases; junction bases outside the gene matches: 9. The CDR3 extends over 15 amino acids. CDR1 and CDR2 from the germline V gene are SGHAT and FQDESV (reference sequence). The CDR3 loop reads CASSYPGQGTFEQYF. The DNA for the CDR3 is TGTGCCAGCAGCTACCCGGGACAGGGGACGTTCGAGCAGTACTTC.

The gene calls are TRBV7-3 and TRBJ2-1; 13 bases match TRBD2. The V and J ends lost 3 bases and 5 bases, in that order; junction bases with no gene match: 7. CDR1 SGHTA and CDR2 FQGTGA come from the germline V gene. The CDR3 covers 17 residues. CDR3 amino acids: CASSFHWTSGGNNEQFF. The CDR3, as DNA: TGTGCCAGCAGCTTCCATTGGACTAGCGGGGGAAACAATGAGCAGTTCTTC.

The gene calls are TRBV21-1 and TRBJ2-3; the table assigns TRBD1, which was not confirmed against the DNA. TRBV21-1 has pseudogene status. The CDR3 covers 15 residues. The CDR3 DNA is TGTGCCAGCAGCAAAGTAGGGACATCTTCAGATACGCAGTATTTT. Its protein product is CASSKVGTSSDTQYF.

This clone was observed a few times. The chain combines TRBV7-6 with TRBJ2-1; 10 nucleotides match TRBD2. Germline V gene sequence: CDR1 SGHVS, CDR2 FNYEAQ. The V and J ends lost 4 bases and 2 bases, in that order; junction bases with no gene match: 14. The CDR3 loop spans 19 amino acids. CDR3 region: CASSSSRASGGSTYNEQFF. CDR3 nucleotide sequence: TGTGCCAGCAGCTCCAGTCGGGCTAGCGGGGGATCAACCTACAATGAGCAGTTCTTC.

This clone was found a few times. The chain links TRBV14 to TRBJ2-3; TRBD2 aligns across 11 bases. Trimming at V came to 1 base and at J to 2 bases, leaving 11 bases not matched to a gene. The CDR3 totals 19 residues. CDR1 SGHDN and CDR2 FVKESK come from the germline V gene. The CDR3: CASSQALAGGMRDTDTQYF. The CDR3 nucleotides are TGTGCCAGCAGCCAAGCGCTAGCGGGAGGAATGAGGGACACAGATACGCAGTATTTT.

The CDR3 sequence: CASSVQWGGSYEQYF. The CDR3 DNA reads TGTGCCAGCAGCGTTCAGTGGGGGGGCTCCTACGAGCAGTACTTC. The chain is built from TRBV9 and TRBJ2-7, with TRBD2 matching over 7 bases. V was clipped by 2 bases and J by 0 bases; unmatched bases: 5. The CDR3 is 15 amino acids. The germline CDR1 and CDR2 sequences are SGDLS and YYNGEE.

This clone came up a few times. The chain recombines TRBV29-1 with TRBJ1-1; D is unresolved. The CDR3 consists of 14 residues. The germline V gene encodes CDR1 SQVTM and CDR2 ANQGSEA. Trimming took 3 bases from V and 1 from J, leaving 12 bases between them. The DNA for the CDR3 is TGCAGCGTTGACCGTGACACCACGAACACTGAAGCTTTCTTT. Protein product: CSVDRDTTNTEAFF.

This clone was found a few times. The chain combines TRBV13 with TRBJ1-5; D remains unclear. The CDR3 has 14 amino acids. Germline lookup yields CDR1 PRHDT and CDR2 FYEKMQ (reference sequence). The germline V and J ends were trimmed by 0 bases and 6 bases, with 9 bases remaining between them. The CDR3 DNA reads TGTGCCAGCAGCTTAGGGCGGTTAGGTCAGCCCCAGCATTTT. Protein sequence: CASSLGRLGQPQHF.

A few counts support this clone. The V gene is TRBV4-1, the J gene TRBJ2-7; 15 nucleotides match TRBD2. Germline V CDR1 and CDR2: MGHRA, YSYEKL. V lost 3 bases, J lost 5 bases, and 8 bases stayed unmatched. The CDR3 spans 17 residues. CDR3 coding DNA: TGCGCCAGCAGCCACAAAGGACTAGCGGGAGGGCCCCACGAGCAGTACTTC. This translates into CASSHKGLAGGPHEQYF.

The table lists this clone with a few counts. The chain combines TRBV7-2 with TRBJ2-3, with TRBD1 matching over 7 bases. J lost 3 bases, V lost 3 bases, and 3 bases had no gene match. Germline CDR1 SGHTA, CDR2 FQGNSA. There are 14 residues in the CDR3. CDR3: CASSFRQGTDTQYF. The DNA of the CDR3 is TGTGCCAGCAGCTTCAGACAGGGAACAGATACGCAGTATTTT.

This clone has only a few counts. The gene calls are TRBV5-6 and TRBJ2-5; 9 bases line up with TRBD2. The germline V gene encodes CDR1 SGHDT and CDR2 YYEEEE. CDR3 length: 13 amino acids. Trimming took 4 bases from V and 3 from J; bases not matched to a gene: 1. For the CDR3, the DNA is TGTGCCAGCAGCCGACTAGCGGAAGAGACCCAGTACTTC. Translated: CASSRLAEETQYF.

The gene calls are TRBV29-1 and TRBJ1-5, with 7 bases identical to TRBD1. Germline CDR1 reads SQVTM; CDR2 reads ANQGSEA. The CDR3 covers 13 residues. V lost 6 bases to trimming and J lost 3 bases; unmatched junction nucleotides: 5. The CDR3 is CSVYEGANQPQHF. The CDR3 DNA sequence: TGCAGCGTGTATGAGGGGGCCAATCAGCCCCAGCATTTT.

The V call is TRBV28, the J call TRBJ2-1; 7 bases map to TRBD2. The length of the CDR3 is 17 residues. CDR1 MDHEN and CDR2 SYDVKM come from the germline V gene. Trimming cost V 2 bases and J 0 bases; bases outside gene matches: 7. CDR3 nucleotides: TGTGCCAGCAGTTTACCCCTGGGGGGGAGCTCCTACAATGAGCAGTTCTTC. As protein: CASSLPLGGSSYNEQFF.

This clone was recorded a few times. V usage is TRBV7-2 and J usage is TRBJ1-5; 8 nucleotides align to TRBD1. V was clipped by 5 bases and J by 7 bases; unmatched bases: 4. CDR3 length: 13 amino acids. In germline, CDR1 is SGHTA, CDR2 FQGNSA. This CDR3 is CASSGTGGQPQHF. CDR3 DNA sequence: TGTGCCAGCAGCGGGACAGGAGGGCAGCCCCAGCATTTT.

Comment on this clone: The junction departs from germline at one end; a sequencing error may be responsible. The CDR3 DNA reads as TGTGCCAGCAGCCTAGCGGGGGGGCGCCAAGAGACCCAGTACTTC. Translated, it gives CASSLAGGRQETQYF. The chain joins TRBV7-9 to TRBJ2-5; 12 bases agree with TRBD2. The CDR3 runs 15 residues. Germline CDR1 is SEHNR and CDR2 is FQNEAQ (reference sequence).

V and J are TRBV29-1 and TRBJ2-7; a weak D match, TRBD1 (6 bases). Looked up from germline, CDR1 is SQVTM and CDR2 is ANQGSEA. The V and J ends lost 5 bases and 1 base respectively, with 15 bases between them. The CDR3 covers 14 residues. CDR3 residues: CSVRETTGSYEQYF. CDR3 DNA sequence: TGCAGCGTTCGCGAAACTACAGGGTCCTACGAGCAGTACTTC.

This rearrangement joins TRBV7-9 to TRBJ2-7, with 9 bases identical to TRBD1. CDR3 length: 15 residues. Germline values: CDR1 SEHNR, CDR2 FQNEAQ (reference sequence). Trimming cost V 4 bases and J 5 bases; bases outside gene matches: 9. The CDR3 reads CASSSAGTGIHEQYF. The CDR3 bases are TGTGCCAGCAGCTCCGCCGGGACAGGGATCCACGAGCAGTACTTC.

About this clone itself: This CDR3 is also generated by other DNA sequences in the sample. The J gene is TRBJ2-7, the V gene TRBV18; 8 nucleotides match TRBD1. Trimming at V came to 4 bases and at J to 4 bases, leaving 3 bases not matched to a gene. CDR1 is KGHSH and CDR2 is LQKENI in the germline V gene. The CDR3 extends over 13 amino acids. DNA of the CDR3: TGTGCCAGCTCACAGGACAGGGCTTACGAGCAGTACTTC. Translation: CASSQDRAYEQYF.

This clone came up a few times. The V gene is TRBV7-9, the J gene TRBJ2-2, with D possibly TRBD1 on 6 matching bases. The CDR3 covers 16 residues. V was cut by 4 bases and J by 3 bases, with 15 bases left in between. The germline V gene encodes CDR1 SEHNR and CDR2 FQNEAQ (reference sequence). The CDR3 loop reads CASSSFRGRDTGELFF. The CDR3, as DNA: TGTGCCAGCAGCTCCTTCAGGGGTAGGGACACCGGGGAGCTGTTTTTT.

This clone was detected only a few times. The J gene is TRBJ1-2, the V gene TRBV9; possibly TRBD1 for D (5 bases). The CDR3 totals 15 residues. The ends were cut back, 4 bases at V and 2 bases at J, with 15 bases in the middle. CDR1 and CDR2 (germline): SGDLS, YYNGEE. CDR3 bases: TGTGCCAGCAGCCTCAGGTTGGGGCCGAACTATGGCTACACCTTC. Protein: CASSLRLGPNYGYTF.

This clone has more than one count but fewer than ten. V usage is TRBV28 and J usage is TRBJ2-7; TRBD1 aligns across 8 bases. The CDR3 has 15 residues. J lost 2 bases, V lost 1 base, and 4 bases had no gene match. Germline lookup yields CDR1 MDHEN and CDR2 SYDVKM. The CDR3 sequence is CASSLFQGAPYEQYF. The CDR3 nucleotides are TGTGCCAGCAGTTTATTCCAGGGGGCACCCTACGAGCAGTACTTC. The full variable domain, its missing parts supplied by reference TRBV28 and TRBJ2-7, is DVKVTQSSRYLVKRTGEKVFLECVQDMDHENMFWYRQDPGLGLRLIYFSYDVKMKEKGDIPEGYSVSREKKERFSLILESASTNQTSMYLCASSLFQGAPYEQYFGPGTRLTVT.

The genes are TRBV9 and TRBJ1-2, with 9 bases aligning to TRBD1. Germline lookup yields CDR1 SGDLS and CDR2 YYNGEE. This CDR3 spans 14 amino acids. J was trimmed by 7 bases and V by 4 bases; bases with no gene match: 8. The CDR3 protein is CASSPRTGARGYTF. DNA of the CDR3: TGTGCCAGCAGCCCGAGGACAGGGGCACGTGGCTACACCTTC.